This record concerns one T cell receptor beta chain sequence. The same CDR3 can be traced to other DNA sequences in this sample. This specimen belongs to a study of blood T cell repertoires in COVID-19. Study as a whole: Samples taken during acute and convalescent COVID-19 were collected in the United States, Italy and Spain.

Only in-frame clones appear in the TCRdb table, and some are missing; sequencing was by immunoSEQ multiplex PCR. The sample records 99,000 or so clones, 80% to 85% being singletons. This CDR3 contains 16 residues. J was trimmed by 0 bases and V by 1 base; bases with no gene match: 3. Germline V gene data show CDR1 as KGHSH and CDR2 as LQKENI. The clonotype originates from an older man with active or convalescent COVID-19. This rearrangement joins TRBV18 to TRBJ2-5; 9 bases fit TRBD2. Sample: peripheral blood. CDR3 bases: TGTGCCAGCTCACCACAGGCGGGGGGGTACCAAGAGACCCAGTACTTC. This encodes CASSPQAGGYQETQYF.